One and the same sample provided the 13 T cell receptor beta chains below, sequenced in a study of blood T cell repertoires in COVID-19. Profiling relied on immunoSEQ multiplex PCR, and the TCRdb table lists in-frame clones only, not all of them. The sample yields 120,000 to 150,000 clones, around 76% seen once. Sequencing was performed on peripheral blood. The receptors come from a man aged 55 to 69 with acute or convalescent COVID-19.

The V and J genes are TRBV7-2 and TRBJ1-1, with unresolved D. The germline V gene encodes CDR1 SGHTA and CDR2 FQGNSA. V gave up 3 bases and J gave up 1 base, with 6 bases separating them. CDR3 length: 13 amino acids. The DNA of the CDR3 is TGTGCCAGCAGCTTCAATTGGAACACTGAAGCTTTCTTT. Translated: CASSFNWNTEAFF. The full variable domain, completed using reference TRBV7-2 and TRBJ1-1, is GAGVSQSPSNKVTEKGKDVELRCDPISGHTALYWYRQSLGQGLEFLIYFQGNSAPDKSGLPSDRFSAERTGGSVSTLTIQRTQQEDSAVYLCASSFNWNTEAFFGQGTRLTVV.

V usage is TRBV12-3 or TRBV12-4 and J usage is TRBJ2-7; no clear D. The CDR3 covers 13 residues. The V end lost 1 base, the J end lost 6 bases, and 10 bases lay between the germline ends. In DNA form, the CDR3 reads TGTGCCAGCAGTTTAGAAGGAGCGACCGAGCAGTACTTC. This encodes CASSLEGATEQYF.

The chain recombines TRBV2 with TRBJ1-6; D remains unclear. Germline values: CDR1 SNHLY, CDR2 FYNNEI. Trimming removed 3 bases from V and 11 bases from J, with 14 bases in between. The CDR3 has 14 amino acids. Written as DNA, the CDR3 is TGTGCCAGCAGTGAGATGAGGGCTGATGCACCCCTCCACTTT. This encodes CASSEMRADAPLHF.

V is TRBV9 and J is TRBJ1-4; 7 positions match TRBD1. The germline V gene has CDR1 SGDLS and CDR2 YYNGEE. CDR3 length: 14 residues. The J segment lost 2 bases and the V segment lost 7 bases, leaving 5 bases of the junction unmatched. CDR3 protein: CASGPRGTNEKLFF. DNA for the CDR3: TGTGCCAGCGGCCCCAGGGGGACTAATGAAAAACTGTTTTTT.

J is TRBJ1-5 and V is TRBV5-1; D is possibly TRBD1 (5 bases). The CDR3 is 15 residues long. Germline V gene lookup returns CDR1 SGHRS and CDR2 YFSETQ. V lost 0 bases, J lost 5 bases, and 12 bases lay in between. In DNA, the CDR3 is TGCGCCAGCAGCTTGGCCGGGAGGGGAGATCAGCCCCAGCATTTT. It translates to CASSLAGRGDQPQHF. Variable domain in full (rest from reference TRBV5-1 and TRBJ1-5): KAGVTQTPRYLIKTRGQQVTLSCSPISGHRSVSWYQQTPGQGLQFLFEYFSETQRNKGNFPGRFSGRQFSNSRSEMNVSTLELGDSALYLCASSLAGRGDQPQHFGDGTRLSIL.

The chain recombines TRBV5-4 with TRBJ2-3; 9 nucleotides line up with TRBD2. The CDR3 runs 16 residues. CDR1 and CDR2 from the germline V gene are SGHNT and YYREEE (reference sequence). The junction had 6 bases not matched to a gene; V was cut back by 2 bases and J by 2 bases. The CDR3 protein is CASSFGLAPTTDTQYF. The DNA of the CDR3 is TGTGCCAGCAGCTTTGGACTAGCGCCGACCACAGATACGCAGTATTTT.

This clone was seen a few times. The chain's CDR3 is CASSQSRGDRGENSNQPQHF. The CDR3 nucleotides are TGCGCCAGCAGTCAATCGAGGGGGGACAGGGGAGAGAATAGCAATCAGCCCCAGCATTTT. V and J are TRBV23-1 and TRBJ1-5, with 10 nucleotides matching TRBD1. TRBV23-1 is reported as an ORF; its role is uncertain. The CDR3 length is 20 residues. The V segment lost 0 bases and the J segment 0 bases; nucleotides outside the gene matches: 11.

This chain connects TRBV7-8 to TRBJ1-1; D unresolved. Germline lookup yields CDR1 SGHVS and CDR2 FQNEAQ. The CDR3 is 13 residues long. Trimming cost V 2 bases and J 3 bases, with 7 bases left between them. This CDR3 reads CASSLSTYTEAFF. The CDR3 coding sequence is TGTGCCAGCAGCTTAAGCACCTACACTGAAGCTTTCTTT.

V usage is TRBV6-5 and J usage is TRBJ1-1; a weak D match, TRBD1 (5 bases). CDR1 is MNHEY and CDR2 is SVGAGI in the germline V gene. The V and J ends lost 5 bases and 0 bases respectively, with 13 bases between them. The CDR3 runs to 15 residues. CDR3 region: CASSRSGAMNTEAFF. CDR3 bases: TGTGCCAGCAGTCGAAGCGGGGCAATGAACACTGAAGCTTTCTTT.

The V and J genes are TRBV5-1 and TRBJ2-3, with 14 positions matching TRBD2. The CDR3 totals 17 residues. V was clipped by 4 bases and J by 3 bases; unmatched bases: 7. Germline-derived CDR1 and CDR2 are SGHRS and YFSETQ. CDR3: CASSKGLAGVSTDTQYF. The DNA for the CDR3 is TGCGCCAGCAGCAAGGGACTAGCGGGAGTCTCAACAGATACGCAGTATTTT.

This clone was seen a single time. The chain combines TRBV29-1 with TRBJ2-5; D remains unclear. The CDR3 runs to 12 residues. Trimming took 5 bases from V and 2 from J, leaving 9 bases between them. Germline assignment: CDR1 SQVTM and CDR2 ANQGSEA. The CDR3 is CSVFRQQETQYF. The CDR3 DNA reads TGCAGCGTTTTCAGACAACAAGAGACCCAGTACTTC.

The V and J genes are TRBV1 and TRBJ2-7; TRBD2 is the table's D call and was not checked against the DNA. TRBV1 is reported as a pseudogene. This CDR3 comprises 17 residues. The CDR3 is CTSSLRIELPFTYEQYF. DNA for the CDR3: TGCACCAGCAGCCTCCGGATCGAACTACCTTTCACCTACGAGCAGTACTTC.

This clone was recorded many times. The gene calls are TRBV3-1 (or the pseudogene TRBV3-2) and TRBJ1-6, with 8 bases fitting TRBD1. J gave up 6 bases and V 0 bases, and 1 base lay outside the gene matches. Per the germline V gene, CDR1 is LGHDT and CDR2 is YNNKEL (reference sequence). The CDR3 extends over 15 amino acids. CDR3 sequence (DNA): TGTGCCAGCAGCCAAGAAGGACAGGGTAATTCACCCCTCCACTTT. As protein: CASSQEGQGNSPLHF.